Presented here are 22 T cell receptor beta chains from one specimen sequenced in a study of blood T cell repertoires in COVID-19. The method was immunoSEQ multiplex PCR; TCRdb's version includes in-frame clones alone and lacks a portion of them. The sample carries 200,000 or so clones, approximately 92% recorded once. The sequenced sample consisted of PBMCs or T cells enriched from blood (not recorded which). The receptors here all came from a woman younger than 35 in a cohort exposed to, infected with or recovered from COVID-19 (not recorded which).

The chain links TRBV9 to TRBJ2-3; 7 nucleotides align to TRBD2. Germline CDR1 and CDR2: SGDLS and YYNGEE. The length of the CDR3 is 16 residues. J lost 2 bases, V lost 0 bases, and 6 bases had no gene match. The chain's CDR3 is CASSVGWTSDTDTQYF. As DNA, the CDR3 is TGTGCCAGCAGCGTAGGTTGGACTAGTGACACAGATACGCAGTATTTT. The full variable domain, completed using reference TRBV9 and TRBJ2-3, is DSGVTQTPKHLITATGQRVTLRCSPRSGDLSVYWYQQSLDQGLQFLIQYYNGEERAKGNILERFSAQQFPDLHSELNLSSLELGDSALYFCASSVGWTSDTDTQYFGPGTRLTVL.

With respect to this clone: An end of the junction differs from the germline gene, which may be a read error. The chain employs TRBV7-7 and TRBJ2-5, with 11 nucleotides matching TRBD2. The CDR3 runs to 15 residues. Germline CDR1 reads SSHAT; CDR2 reads FNYEAQ (reference sequence). CDR3 sequence: CASSLGTSGQETQYF. The DNA of the CDR3 is TGTGCTAGCAGCTTAGGGACTAGCGGCCAAGAGACCCAGTACTTC.

The J gene is TRBJ1-4, the V gene TRBV5-4; possibly TRBD1 for D (5 bases). Trimming took off 0 bases at V and 7 bases at J, with 16 bases between the two ends. The CDR3 is 16 residues long. Looked up from germline, CDR1 is SGHNT and CDR2 is YYREEE (reference sequence). The CDR3 spells CASSLGLQEGAEKLFF. CDR3 bases: TGTGCCAGCAGCTTGGGTTTACAGGAAGGGGCTGAAAAACTGTTTTTT.

Concerning this clone: This same CDR3 is encoded by further DNA sequences in the sample. The genes are TRBV12-3 or TRBV12-4 and TRBJ1-1; the D is unclear. The V end was cut by 1 base, the J end by 8 bases, with 5 bases between. The CDR3 extends over 11 amino acids. CDR3 protein: CASSLGGEAFF. CDR3 DNA: TGTGCCAGCAGTTTAGGAGGGGAAGCTTTCTTT.

The J gene is TRBJ2-6, the V gene TRBV2; D is perhaps TRBD2 (5 bases). The V gene lost 4 bases and the J gene lost 2 bases, with 9 bases spanning the gap. The CDR3 extends over 15 amino acids. Per germline, CDR1 SNHLY and CDR2 FYNNEI. CDR3 sequence (DNA): TGTGCCAGCAGTGTCGAGGGTCCTGGGGCCAACGTCCTGACTTTC. Protein sequence: CASSVEGPGANVLTF.

The genes are TRBV11-3 and TRBJ2-1; D is perhaps TRBD2 (5 bases). Germline CDR1 reads SGHNT; CDR2 reads YENEEA. Trimming pared 5 bases from V and 5 bases from J, leaving 13 bases between. This CDR3 has 14 residues. As DNA, the CDR3 is TGTGCCAGCAGCCAAGGACTCCTAAACAATGAGCAGTTCTTC. Protein product: CASSQGLLNNEQFF.

This clone was observed a few times. V and J are TRBV6-1 and TRBJ2-4; 9 positions agree with TRBD1. Trimming removed 2 bases from V and 1 base from J; junction bases left unmatched: 9. The CDR3 length is 18 residues. Germline values: CDR1 MNHNS, CDR2 SASEGT. The CDR3 is CASSESAGQGTAKNIQYF. The CDR3 nucleotides read TGTGCCAGCAGTGAAAGTGCGGGACAGGGTACGGCCAAAAACATTCAGTACTTC.

This sequence joins TRBV4-2 and TRBJ2-1, with 13 bases lining up with TRBD2. The CDR3 extends over 16 amino acids. V shed 2 bases, J shed 9 bases, and the junction held 7 bases outside the gene matches. The germline CDR1 and CDR2 sequences are LGHNA and YNFKEQ. This CDR3 reads CASSQSGTSGTIEQFF. The CDR3 DNA reads TGTGCCAGCAGCCAATCCGGGACTAGCGGGACAATTGAGCAGTTCTTC.

The V and J genes are TRBV5-1 and TRBJ2-2; 13 nucleotides line up with TRBD2. The ends lost 4 bases at V and 7 bases at J; junction bases unmatched: 7. The CDR3 consists of 16 residues. Germline V gene sequence: CDR1 SGHRS, CDR2 YFSETQ. CDR3 protein: CASSTGTSGKVGELFF. The CDR3 region has the DNA TGCGCCAGCAGCACTGGGACTAGCGGGAAGGTCGGGGAGCTGTTTTTT.

This sequence joins TRBV7-9 and TRBJ1-3; no reliable D call. Germline lookup yields CDR1 SEHNR and CDR2 FQNEAQ (reference sequence). Trimming stripped 2 bases from V and 0 bases from J, with 8 bases between. This CDR3 has 15 residues. DNA of the CDR3: TGTGCCAGCAGCTTAACGGGGAGCTCTGGAAACACCATATATTTT. This encodes CASSLTGSSGNTIYF.

The V and J genes are TRBV11-2 and TRBJ1-5; 8 bases are shared with TRBD1. This CDR3 is 15 amino acids long. J gave up 2 bases and V 6 bases, and 6 bases lay outside the gene matches. The germline V gene has CDR1 SGHAT and CDR2 FQNNGV. This chain's CDR3 is CASSPDRGGNQPQHF. For the CDR3, the DNA is TGTGCCAGCAGTCCCGACAGGGGAGGCAATCAGCCCCAGCATTTT.

The chain employs TRBV11-2 and TRBJ1-2, with a tentative D call TRBD1 (5 bases). Trimming cost V 4 bases and J 3 bases, with 9 bases left between them. The CDR3 length is 13 residues. The germline CDR1 and CDR2 sequences are SGHAT and FQNNGV. The CDR3 reads CASSSGLYYGYTF. Here the CDR3 DNA reads TGTGCCAGCAGCTCGGGACTTTACTATGGCTACACCTTC.

The rearrangement links TRBV19 to TRBJ1-2; 7 positions match TRBD1. The trim removed 2 bases at V and 6 bases at J, leaving 9 bases unmatched. CDR1 is LNHDA, CDR2 SQIVND, per germline (reference sequence). The CDR3 runs 15 residues. CDR3 sequence: CASSISEGGADGYTF. The CDR3 DNA reads as TGTGCCAGTAGTATATCGGAAGGGGGCGCGGATGGCTACACCTTC.

The J gene is TRBJ1-6, the V gene TRBV3-1 (or the pseudogene TRBV3-2); D might be TRBD1 (5 bases). In germline, CDR1 is LGHDT, CDR2 YNNKEL (reference sequence). V lost 4 bases to trimming and J lost 10 bases, with 17 bases between them. The length of the CDR3 is 15 residues. CDR3 in amino acids: CASSPQGLPGSPLHF. The CDR3 region has the DNA TGTGCCAGCAGCCCGCAGGGACTCCCTGGGTCACCCCTCCACTTT.

The V and J genes are TRBV29-1 and TRBJ1-2; D not certain. V was clipped by 2 bases and J by 6 bases, with 16 bases between them. The CDR3 has 14 residues. CDR1 is SQVTM, CDR2 ANQGSEA, per germline. The CDR3 loop reads CSVESGPWRDGYTF. CDR3 coding DNA: TGCAGCGTTGAATCCGGGCCCTGGAGGGATGGCTACACCTTC.

This chain links TRBV4-2 with TRBJ2-1, with TRBD1 identical over 9 bases. Germline trimming cut 1 base from V and 6 bases from J; bases unmatched to any gene: 7. Germline loops: CDR1 LGHNA, CDR2 YNFKEQ. CDR3 length equals 16 residues. This CDR3 is CASSQVESGQGNEQFF. The CDR3 DNA reads as TGTGCCAGCAGCCAAGTAGAGTCGGGACAGGGCAATGAGCAGTTCTTC.

The gene calls are TRBV7-9 and TRBJ1-2; possibly TRBD1 for D (5 bases). The CDR3 loop spans 13 amino acids. The germline V and J ends were trimmed by 5 bases and 6 bases, with 13 bases remaining between them. Germline assignment: CDR1 SEHNR and CDR2 FQNEAQ (reference sequence). The CDR3 DNA sequence: TGTGCCAGCAGCCGAGGGGAGGGGCATGGCTACACCTTC. This encodes CASSRGEGHGYTF.

V is TRBV28 and J is TRBJ2-6, with 8 bases aligning to TRBD1. Germline V CDR1 and CDR2: MDHEN, SYDVKM. This CDR3 comprises 17 residues. V shed 10 bases, J shed 0 bases, and the junction held 11 bases outside the gene matches. The CDR3 sequence is CATSSGTGFSGANVLTF. As DNA, the CDR3 is TGTGCCACATCGTCGGGGACAGGATTCTCTGGGGCCAACGTCCTGACTTTC.

V gene TRBV28 combines with J gene TRBJ2-5; D remains ambiguous. CDR3 size: 11 residues. The V gene's germline CDR1 is MDHEN and CDR2 SYDVKM. Trimming pared 4 bases from V and 5 bases from J, leaving 5 bases between. The CDR3 nucleotides read TGTGCCAGCAGTTCTCTGGAGACCCAGTACTTC. This sequence encodes CASSSLETQYF.

This chain connects TRBV7-2 to TRBJ1-2; TRBD1 might be the D (6 bases). The V and J ends lost 1 base and 5 bases respectively, with 14 bases between them. Germline values: CDR1 SGHTA, CDR2 FQGNSA. This CDR3 has 15 residues. In DNA, the CDR3 is TGTGCCAGCAGCTTAGGATTGAGGACAGAATATGGCTACACCTTC. Amino acid sequence: CASSLGLRTEYGYTF.

The chain has TRBV5-8 and TRBJ1-3; D is perhaps TRBD1 (5 bases). Trimming took 0 bases from V and 0 from J, leaving 7 bases between them. Germline loops: CDR1 SGHTS, CDR2 YDEGEE. CDR3 size: 15 residues. The DNA for the CDR3 is TGTGCCAGCAGCTTGGGGGGGGTCTCTGGAAACACCATATATTTT. This gives the protein CASSLGGVSGNTIYF.

The chain carries TRBV7-9 and TRBJ2-1; 12 nucleotides align to TRBD2. The germline gives CDR1 SEHNR, CDR2 FQNEAQ (reference sequence). Trimming cost V 4 bases and J 6 bases; bases outside gene matches: 4. The CDR3 length is 15 residues. CDR3 sequence: CASSSGLAGSNEQFF. The DNA for the CDR3 is TGTGCCAGCAGCTCCGGACTAGCGGGAAGCAATGAGCAGTTCTTC.